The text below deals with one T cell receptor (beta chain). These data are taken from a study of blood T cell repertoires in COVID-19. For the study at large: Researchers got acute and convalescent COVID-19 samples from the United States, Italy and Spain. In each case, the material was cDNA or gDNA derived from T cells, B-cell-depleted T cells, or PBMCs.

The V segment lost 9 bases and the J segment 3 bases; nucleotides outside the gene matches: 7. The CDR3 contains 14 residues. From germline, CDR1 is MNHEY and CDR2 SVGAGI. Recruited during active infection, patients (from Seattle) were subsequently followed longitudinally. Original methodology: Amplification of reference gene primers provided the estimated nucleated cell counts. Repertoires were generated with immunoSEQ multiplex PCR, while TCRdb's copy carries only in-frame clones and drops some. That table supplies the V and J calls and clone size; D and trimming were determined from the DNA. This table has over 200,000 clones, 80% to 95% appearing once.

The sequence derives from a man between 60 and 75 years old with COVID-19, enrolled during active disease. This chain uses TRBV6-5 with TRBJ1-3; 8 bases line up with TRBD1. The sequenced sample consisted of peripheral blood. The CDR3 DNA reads TGTGCCAGTCAGAACAGGGGGAGTGGAAACACCATATATTTT. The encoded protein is CASQNRGSGNTIYF.